These 2 T cell receptor beta chains were all obtained from the same sample, sequenced in a study of immune evolution from preneoplasia to lung adenocarcinoma. Sequencing used immunoSEQ multiplex PCR; TCRdb keeps in-frame clones, though not all of them. Here the sample spans more than 12,000 clones, roughly 77% being singletons. Sample: FFPE minimally invasive lung adenocarcinoma tissue. These receptors were collected from a person aged 55-79 years with lung adenocarcinoma.

CDR3 nucleotides: TGTGCCAGCAGCCCGAATTCGGTAGCCGGGGAGCTGTTTTTT. Its protein product is CASSPNSVAGELFF. V gene TRBV14 combines with J gene TRBJ2-2; D is unclear. This CDR3 has 14 residues. The germline gives CDR1 SGHDN, CDR2 FVKESK. The V end lost 4 bases, the J end lost 6 bases, and 12 bases lay between the germline ends.

The chain couples TRBV5-5 to TRBJ2-7, with D perhaps matching TRBD1 (6 bases). Per the germline V gene, CDR1 is SGHKS and CDR2 is YYEKEE (reference sequence). This CDR3 has 14 residues. Trimming removed 2 bases from V and 2 bases from J, with 11 bases in between. CDR3 DNA: TGTGCCAGCAGCTTAACAGGGTTGGCCTACGAGCAGTACTTC. Translation gives CASSLTGLAYEQYF.